This T cell receptor beta chain emerged from a study of identical twins. This clonotype was recorded many times. TCRdb itself ran the 5' RACE reads through MiXCR, one entry per CDR3 protein. The sample gives about 160,000 distinct CDR3 sequences, 3% to 4% of which show up once; about 7.8% is in the top ten. This clonotype was obtained from a man aged 18 to 30 in good health. Specimen: memory T cells sorted from blood.

CDR3 sequence: CSASRAGVTHEQYF. The CDR3, as DNA: TGCAGTGCTAGCCGTGCCGGGGTGACCCACGAGCAGTACTTC. J is TRBJ2-7 and V is TRBV20-1; the D gene is possibly TRBD2 (5 bases). Germline CDR1 and CDR2: DFQATT and SNEGSKA (reference sequence). V gave up 3 bases and J gave up 5 bases, with 17 bases separating them. CDR3 length: 14 amino acids.